The rows below give T cell receptor beta chains drawn from one sample of a study of blood T cell repertoires in COVID-19. Assay: immunoSEQ multiplex PCR; the TCRdb copy retains only in-frame clones and omits some. This table has about 200,000 clones, 80% to 90% appearing once. Sequences were obtained from peripheral blood. These receptors were obtained from a man in his forties or fifties with acute or convalescent COVID-19. The CDR3 runs from the conserved cysteine through the conserved F or W. Each record gives: clone size, V gene, J gene, D gene, CDR3 protein, CDR3 DNA. A D gene is named only where the DNA matches it firmly. Clone size is shown for a subset of rows, as once, few, many or a class of expanded clone.

.	TRBV4-1	TRBJ2-5	TRBD2	CASSRVAGGRETQYF	TGCGCCAGCAGCCGAGTAGCGGGGGGTCGAGAGACCCAGTACTTC
.	TRBV7-9	TRBJ1-2	.	CASSLDGHIYGYTF	TGTGCCAGCAGCTTAGACGGACACATCTATGGCTACACCTTC
.	TRBV5-1	TRBJ2-1	.	CASSPDRRSEQFF	TGCGCCAGCAGCCCTGACAGACGTAGTGAGCAGTTCTTC
.	TRBV11-2	TRBJ1-6	.	CASSRLGAVSNSPLHF	TGTGCCAGCAGCCGTCTGGGGGCTGTTAGTAATTCACCCCTCCACTTT
few	TRBV29-1	TRBJ1-2	.	CSVGSVSNYGYTF	TGCAGCGTTGGGTCGGTATCTAACTATGGCTACACCTTC
.	TRBV30	TRBJ1-1	.	CAWRGKLNTEAFF	TGTGCCTGGAGGGGCAAGTTGAACACTGAAGCTTTCTTT
.	TRBV5-6	TRBJ1-5	.	CASSLRGSLNQPQHF	TGTGCCAGCAGCTTAAGGGGGTCGCTTAATCAGCCCCAGCATTTT
.	TRBV6-5	TRBJ2-7	TRBD1	CASSPGTGKNEQYF	TGTGCCAGCAGTCCCGGGACAGGAAAAAACGAGCAGTACTTC
once	TRBV12-5	TRBJ1-1	TRBD1	CASGPPQGLLSEAFF	TGTGCTAGTGGTCCGCCACAGGGGCTACTATCTGAAGCTTTCTTT
.	TRBV18	TRBJ2-2	.	CASSPGGTGELFF	TGTGCCAGCTCACCCGGAGGTACCGGGGAGCTGTTTTTT
.	TRBV10-3	TRBJ2-7	.	CAIRGAVGSYEQYF	TGTGCCATCAGAGGGGCCGTGGGCTCCTACGAGCAGTACTTC
.	TRBV4-1	TRBJ2-1	TRBD1	CASSQGTGGDLYNEQFF	TGCGCCAGCAGCCAAGGGACAGGGGGCGACCTCTACAATGAGCAGTTCTTC
once	TRBV5-4	TRBJ1-1	.	CASSPPWGRENTEAFF	TGTGCCAGCAGTCCCCCCTGGGGCAGGGAGAACACTGAAGCTTTCTTT
.	TRBV9	TRBJ2-3	.	CASSVATASDTQYF	TGTGCCAGCAGCGTAGCTACAGCTTCAGATACGCAGTATTTT
.	TRBV10-3	TRBJ1-2	TRBD1	CAITKDTGGSGYTF	TGTGCCATCACCAAAGATACAGGGGGCTCTGGCTACACCTTC
few	TRBV9	TRBJ1-5	.	CASSVEGSNQPQHF	TGTGCCAGCAGCGTAGAGGGGTCCAATCAGCCCCAGCATTTT
.	TRBV7-8	TRBJ2-1	.	CASSNSGTYNEQFF	TGTGCCAGCAGCAATTCGGGGACCTACAATGAGCAGTTCTTC
.	TRBV6-6	TRBJ1-4	TRBD1	CASSDQGESEKLFF	TGTGCCAGCAGTGACCAGGGGGAGAGCGAAAAACTGTTTTTT
.	TRBV7-9	TRBJ1-1	.	CASSSGGDAFF	TGTGCCAGCAGCTCGGGGGGCGACGCTTTCTTT
.	TRBV6-5	TRBJ1-1	TRBD1	CASYWDSINTEAFF	TGTGCCAGTTACTGGGACAGCATAAACACTGAAGCTTTCTTT
.	TRBV7-6	TRBJ2-6	.	CASSPEISGANVLTF	TGTGCCAGCAGCCCAGAAATCTCTGGGGCCAACGTCCTGACTTTC
.	TRBV18	TRBJ1-2	TRBD1	CASSPRQGVDGYTF	TGTGCCAGCTCCCCGAGACAGGGGGTCGACGGCTACACCTTC
.	TRBV7-8	TRBJ1-3	TRBD1	CASSPRTGAISGNTIYF	TGTGCCAGCAGCCCCCGGACAGGCGCGATCTCTGGAAACACCATATATTTT
.	TRBV11-2	TRBJ1-2	.	CASSSQVTGYTF	TGTGCCAGCAGCTCCCAGGTTACTGGCTACACCTTC
once	TRBV5-4	TRBJ2-1	TRBD2	CASSEPGLALNEQFF	TGTGCCAGCAGCGAGCCGGGACTAGCTTTAAATGAGCAGTTCTTC
.	TRBV11-2	TRBJ1-2	TRBD1	CASSGQGFGYTF	TGTGCCAGCAGCGGACAGGGCTTCGGCTACACCTTC
.	TRBV12-5	TRBJ2-2	TRBD1	CASGFTPGTVNTGELFF	TGTGCTAGTGGTTTTACCCCCGGGACAGTCAACACCGGGGAGCTGTTTTTT
.	TRBV18	TRBJ1-1	.	CASSPGGSTEAFF	TGTGCCAGCTCACCAGGGGGGAGCACTGAAGCTTTCTTT
.	TRBV6-2/TRBV6-3	TRBJ2-7	.	CASSLQGNSYEQYF	TGTGCCAGCAGTCTACAGGGTAACTCCTACGAGCAGTACTTC
.	TRBV30	TRBJ1-5	TRBD1	CAWGGQGLSNQPQHF	TGTGCCTGGGGGGGACAGGGTCTTAGCAATCAGCCCCAGCATTTT
.	TRBV6-5	TRBJ1-1	.	CASSLGGSFTLEAFF	TGTGCCAGCAGTCTAGGGGGAAGCTTTACTCTTGAAGCTTTCTTT
.	TRBV25-1	TRBJ2-7	.	CASSQPGSYDRYF	TGTGCCAGCAGTCAACCGGGATCCTACGATCGGTACTTC
.	TRBV6-6	TRBJ1-5	TRBD1	CASTVDREVYNQPQHF	TGTGCCAGCACCGTGGACAGGGAGGTATACAATCAGCCCCAGCATTTT
.	TRBV11-3	TRBJ2-2	TRBD1	CASSPGRQGRNTGELFF	TGTGCCAGCAGCCCCGGCCGACAGGGTCGGAACACCGGGGAGCTGTTTTTT
.	TRBV6-6	TRBJ2-1	.	CASSPRLHSYNEQFF	TGTGCCAGCAGTCCCAGACTTCACTCCTACAATGAGCAGTTCTTC
.	TRBV27	TRBJ1-5	.	CASSLGGGVNQPQHF	TGTGCCAGCAGTCTAGGGGGAGGGGTCAATCAGCCCCAGCATTTT
.	TRBV5-4	TRBJ1-1	TRBD1	CASSLAGTGGNTEAFF	TGTGCCAGCAGCTTGGCCGGGACAGGGGGCAATACTGAAGCTTTCTTT
.	TRBV4-1	TRBJ2-3	TRBD2	CASSQGNVAGAKTDTQYF	TGCGCCAGCAGCCAAGGGAATGTAGCGGGGGCGAAGACAGATACGCAGTATTTT
.	TRBV7-6	TRBJ1-3	TRBD1	CASSSAELPQGVGGNTIYF	TGTGCCAGCAGCTCAGCCGAACTACCACAGGGGGTTGGTGGAAACACCATATATTTT
.	TRBV9	TRBJ1-1	.	CASSQGGPRNTEAFF	TGTGCCAGCAGCCAAGGGGGACCTCGGAACACTGAAGCTTTCTTT
once	TRBV18	TRBJ1-2	TRBD1	CASSPATKAGGTDGYTF	TGTGCCAGCTCACCAGCGACCAAGGCAGGGGGGACAGACGGCTACACCTTC